This TCR beta chain was retrieved from a study of blood T cell repertoires in COVID-19. Overall study context: The origin of the acute and convalescent COVID-19 samples was the United States, Italy and Spain. The analysed material was cDNA or gDNA that came from T cells, B-cell-depleted T cells, or PBMCs.

Trimming stripped 5 bases from V and 8 bases from J, with 6 bases between. The CDR3 contains 10 residues. In germline, CDR1 is MNHEY, CDR2 SVGAGI. As handled by the study authors: Amplified reference gene primers provided the basis for estimating nucleated cell counts. The assay was immunoSEQ multiplex PCR, and TCRdb's table has in-frame clones only and misses some. That table furnishes V, J and clone size, whereas the DNA furnished D and trimming. The sample lists approximately 91,000 clones, 80% seen once, with around 20% in the top ten. This chain joins TRBV6-5 and TRBJ1-1; D not resolved. The source material was peripheral blood. The origin of this receptor is a human donor in a cohort sampled during active COVID-19. This CDR3 is CASSTPEAFF. The DNA for the CDR3 is TGTGCCAGCAGTACACCGGAAGCTTTCTTT.